Each of the 6 T cell receptor beta chains below was sequenced from the same sample in a study of blood T cells in healthy people across ages. Together with a sample-barcoded 5' primer, a J-beta primer mix was included in a second PCR lasting roughly 6 to 12 cycles. TCRdb re-called the 5' RACE reads through MiXCR, storing one row per CDR3 protein. The sample records roughly 1.6 million distinct CDR3 sequences, around 35% being singletons. The sample comprised blood. These receptors all come from a woman aged 25 to 39 in good health.

The genes are TRBV20-1 and TRBJ2-3; D may be TRBD1 (6 bases). Germline CDR1 reads DFQATT; CDR2 reads SNEGSKA (reference sequence). Deletions cut 7 bases from V and 2 bases from J, with 16 bases between. CDR3 length: 14 residues. CDR3 residues: CSVGSGTITDTQYF. The CDR3 nucleotides are TGCAGTGTAGGCTCCGGGACAATCACAGATACGCAGTATTTT.

This clonotype was seen a few times. The rearrangement uses TRBV7-8 and TRBJ2-1, with 7 bases lining up with TRBD2. This CDR3 is built from 15 residues. CDR1 SGHVS and CDR2 FQNEAQ come from the germline V gene. J lost 6 bases, V lost 1 base, and 6 bases had no gene match. The CDR3: CASSLVAGVRNEQFF. For the CDR3, the DNA is TGTGCCAGCAGCTTAGTTGCGGGAGTTCGCAATGAGCAGTTCTTC.

A remark on this clonotype: The junction and the germline gene differ at one end; a read error may be behind it. The chain joins TRBV4-1 to TRBJ1-1; D unresolved. CDR3 length equals 14 residues. Germline V gives CDR1 MGHRA, CDR2 YSYEKL. The CDR3 DNA follows: TGCGCCTGCAGCCAAGGGTGGGGGAACACTGAAGCTTTCTTT. Amino acid sequence: CACSQGWGNTEAFF.

Many counts were recorded for this clonotype. The chain couples TRBV5-6 to TRBJ2-3, with TRBD2 matching over 7 bases. The V gene's germline CDR1 is SGHDT and CDR2 YYEEEE. The V and J ends lost 1 base and 4 bases, in that order; junction bases with no gene match: 6. The CDR3 sequence is 15 residues long. The CDR3 sequence is CASSLFGGGADTQYF. In DNA, the CDR3 is TGTGCCAGCAGCTTGTTCGGGGGAGGGGCAGATACGCAGTATTTT.

With regard to this clonotype: A read error may account for a junction end that differs from germline. This chain links TRBV5-1 with TRBJ2-1; perhaps TRBD2 as D (7 bases). The CDR3 totals 15 residues. Germline CDR1 and CDR2: SGHRS and YFSETQ. CDR3 protein: CVSSLGGGRYNEQFF. The CDR3 DNA is TGCGTCAGCAGCTTGGGGGGGGGGCGGTACAATGAGCAGTTCTTC.

V gene TRBV5-4 combines with J gene TRBJ1-4; TRBD1 aligns across 12 bases. CDR1 and CDR2 (germline): SGHNT, YYREEE (reference sequence). V shed 4 bases, J shed 7 bases, and the junction held 11 bases outside the gene matches. CDR3 size: 17 residues. The CDR3 bases are TGTGCCAGCAGCGGGTCCGGGACAGGGGGCGCAGGTGAAAAACTGTTTTTT. Its translation is CASSGSGTGGAGEKLFF. The complete variable domain, with remaining parts taken from reference TRBV5-4 and TRBJ1-4, reads ETGVTQSPTHLIKTRGQQVTLRCSSQSGHNTVSWYQQALGQGPQFIFQYYREEENGRGNFPPRFSGLQFPNYSSELNVNALELDDSALYLCASSGSGTGGAGEKLFFGSGTQLSVL.